The next 26 T cell receptor beta chains were all read from a single sample in a study of OX40 agonist ivuxolimab in advanced cancers. Repertoires were generated with immunoSEQ multiplex PCR, while TCRdb's copy carries only in-frame clones and drops some. Among roughly 90,000 clones listed, approximately 91% were seen once. Sequencing was performed on CD4+ or CD8+ T cells sorted from blood, taken in a trial of the OX40 agonist ivuxolimab. These receptors all come from an adult with an advanced solid tumor such as melanoma, head and neck, liver or kidney cancer.

V is TRBV9 and J is TRBJ1-2; no firm D call. Germline V gene data show CDR1 as SGDLS and CDR2 as YYNGEE. With 3 bases removed from V and 8 bases from J, the gap between germline ends came to 20 bases. The CDR3 totals 15 residues. CDR3 in amino acids: CASSGSGQAGGGYTF. The CDR3 DNA follows: TGTGCCAGCAGCGGCTCCGGGCAGGCCGGAGGCGGCTACACCTTC.

The J gene is TRBJ2-7, the V gene TRBV7-8, with D maybe TRBD2 (5 bases). Germline CDR1 and CDR2: SGHVS and FQNEAQ. CDR3 length: 15 amino acids. Trimming stripped 5 bases from V and 0 bases from J, with 14 bases between. CDR3 sequence: CASSLISDNSYEQYF. The CDR3, as DNA: TGTGCCAGCAGCCTCATTAGCGACAACTCCTACGAGCAGTACTTC.

J is TRBJ1-2 and V is TRBV11-2; possibly TRBD1 for D (6 bases). Germline lookup yields CDR1 SGHAT and CDR2 FQNNGV. The length of the CDR3 is 15 residues. V was pared by 5 bases and J by 4 bases, with 17 bases between. The CDR3 coding sequence is TGTGCCAGCAGCCCGAGGGCAGGGGCTTTCTATGGCTACACCTTC. It is translated as CASSPRAGAFYGYTF.

The genes are TRBV7-2 and TRBJ2-7, with 11 bases that match TRBD2. CDR1 and CDR2 from the germline V gene are SGHTA and FQGNSA. Losses at the gene ends were 5 bases for V and 4 bases for J; bases not matched to a gene: 4. The CDR3 has 14 residues. CDR3 sequence: CASSTGLAGYEQYF. In nucleotides, the CDR3 is TGTGCCAGCAGCACCGGACTAGCGGGTTACGAGCAGTACTTC.

The chain recombines TRBV10-2 with TRBJ2-3; 9 bases line up with TRBD2. Germline CDR1 is WSHSY and CDR2 is SAAADI. The CDR3 is 14 amino acids. V lost 6 bases and J lost 6; bases outside the gene matches: 7. The CDR3 is CASSVAGAPDTQYF. The DNA for the CDR3 is TGCGCCAGCAGCGTAGCGGGAGCCCCCGATACGCAGTATTTT.

The chain employs TRBV25-1 and TRBJ2-1, with 11 bases aligning to TRBD1. CDR3 length: 14 amino acids. V lost 8 bases, J lost 5 bases, and 5 bases stayed unmatched. CDR1 and CDR2 (germline): MGHDK, SYGVNS. This CDR3 is CASSGTGGNNEQFF. The CDR3 nucleotides are TGTGCCAGCTCCGGGACAGGGGGAAACAATGAGCAGTTCTTC.

CDR3 residues: CASSSLGQGYMGYTF. The CDR3 DNA reads as TGTGCCAGCAGTTCCCTGGGACAGGGATACATGGGCTACACCTTC. The chain carries TRBV6-5 and TRBJ1-2, with TRBD1 matching over 9 bases. The ends lost 4 bases at V and 8 bases at J; junction bases unmatched: 11. The CDR3 spans 15 residues. CDR1 MNHEY and CDR2 SVGAGI come from the germline V gene.

This rearrangement joins TRBV6-1 to TRBJ2-3; 7 bases map to TRBD1. Germline lookup yields CDR1 MNHNS and CDR2 SASEGT. J lost 3 bases, V lost 3 bases, and 6 bases had no gene match. This CDR3 contains 15 residues. In nucleotides, the CDR3 is TGTGCCAGCAGTGAGCCGGGACAGAGGACAGATACGCAGTATTTT. This translates into CASSEPGQRTDTQYF.

V is TRBV11-2 and J is TRBJ2-3; D is perhaps TRBD1 (6 bases). From germline, CDR1 is SGHAT and CDR2 FQNNGV. This CDR3 has 16 residues. The germline V and J ends were trimmed by 3 bases and 3 bases, with 16 bases remaining between them. CDR3 DNA: TGTGCCAGCAGCTTTGAGGGACATCCTCAAACAGATACGCAGTATTTT. Translated, it gives CASSFEGHPQTDTQYF.

V is TRBV18 and J is TRBJ2-7; TRBD1 aligns across 7 bases. The CDR3 extends over 15 amino acids. CDR1 is KGHSH and CDR2 is LQKENI in the germline V gene. V dropped 5 bases and J dropped 0; count of bases not matched to a gene: 7. CDR3 coding DNA: TGTGCCAGCTCAGATAGGGGGCAGAGCTCCTACGAGCAGTACTTC. Translated: CASSDRGQSSYEQYF. Full variable domain (outside the CDR3, taken from reference TRBV18 and TRBJ2-7): NAGVMQNPRHLVRRRGQEARLRCSPMKGHSHVYWYRQLPEEGLKFMVYLQKENIIDESGMPKERFSAEFPKEGPSILRIQQVVRGDSAAYFCASSDRGQSSYEQYFGPGTRLTVT.

This sequence joins TRBV10-3 and TRBJ2-5; 7 bases line up with TRBD1. Germline V gene sequence: CDR1 ENHRY, CDR2 SYGVKD. This CDR3 region has 13 residues. The trim removed 3 bases at V and 7 bases at J, leaving 5 bases unmatched. DNA of the CDR3: TGTGCCATCAGTGACTCAAACAGGGGGACCCAGTACTTC. Its translation: CAISDSNRGTQYF.

V is TRBV2 and J is TRBJ2-5; D unresolved. V was pared by 5 bases and J by 7 bases, with 17 bases between. Germline-derived CDR1 and CDR2 are SNHLY and FYNNEI. The CDR3 has 14 amino acids. CDR3: CASSTLSESGTQYF. Here the CDR3 DNA reads TGTGCCAGCAGTACGCTTTCAGAATCTGGGACCCAGTACTTC.

The CDR3 DNA sequence: TGTGCCAGCAGCTCAAGGACTAGTCTGAGCCACGAGCAGTACTTC. Translating it yields CASSSRTSLSHEQYF. The chain links TRBV7-2 to TRBJ2-7; 7 nucleotides match TRBD2. Germline lookup yields CDR1 SGHTA and CDR2 FQGNSA. The J segment lost 5 bases and the V segment lost 4 bases, leaving 11 bases of the junction unmatched. The CDR3 totals 15 residues.

This clone was counted once. J is TRBJ1-2 and V is TRBV4-3; D unclear. The CDR3 is made up of 14 amino acids. The V gene lost 0 bases and the J gene lost 4 bases, with 9 bases spanning the gap. Germline V gives CDR1 LGHNA, CDR2 YSLEER. The CDR3 DNA reads as TGCGCCAGCAGCCAAGATATAAGGGTCTATGGCTACACCTTC. Translated, it gives CASSQDIRVYGYTF.

The V call is TRBV5-6, the J call TRBJ2-5; 7 bases line up with TRBD2. The germline V gene encodes CDR1 SGHDT and CDR2 YYEEEE. Trimming removed 3 bases from V and 0 bases from J; junction bases left unmatched: 2. CDR3 length: 14 amino acids. This CDR3 is CASSWGGNQETQYF. The CDR3 coding sequence is TGTGCCAGCAGCTGGGGGGGAAACCAAGAGACCCAGTACTTC.

The V and J genes are TRBV18 and TRBJ1-1; D uncertain. Trimming shortened V by 5 bases and J by 1 base, and 11 bases separated the two germline ends. The CDR3 sequence is 14 residues long. Germline V gene lookup returns CDR1 KGHSH and CDR2 LQKENI. The CDR3 sequence: CASSTTDGNTEAFF. CDR3 nucleotide sequence: TGTGCCAGCTCAACTACGGATGGGAACACTGAAGCTTTCTTT.

The rearrangement uses TRBV5-1 and TRBJ1-2, with D possibly TRBD1 on 5 matching bases. Germline V gene lookup returns CDR1 SGHRS and CDR2 YFSETQ. This CDR3 comprises 15 residues. The germline V and J ends were trimmed by 4 bases and 8 bases, with 21 bases remaining between them. The CDR3 protein is CASSLNNGQVAGYTF. In DNA, the CDR3 is TGCGCCAGCAGCCTCAATAACGGACAAGTTGCCGGCTACACCTTC.

The rearrangement links TRBV6-5 to TRBJ2-1; 12 bases align to TRBD2. The CDR3 consists of 16 residues. Germline CDR1 is MNHEY and CDR2 is SVGAGI. Unmatched junction bases numbered 5, after V lost 4 bases and J lost 4 bases. In DNA, the CDR3 is TGTGCCAGCAGTTTCGCGACTAGCGGGGGTTACAATGAGCAGTTCTTC. It encodes CASSFATSGGYNEQFF.

The CDR3 is CASSRDGYEQYF. The CDR3 coding sequence is TGTGCCAGCAGCAGGGACGGCTACGAGCAGTACTTC. The rearrangement links TRBV11-1 to TRBJ2-7; D might be TRBD1 or TRBD2, each matching 5 bases. Germline loops: CDR1 SGHAT, CDR2 FQDESV (reference sequence). V was cut by 5 bases and J by 3 bases, with 8 bases left in between. This CDR3 contains 12 residues.

V and J are TRBV5-1 and TRBJ2-7, with 8 bases matching TRBD2. This CDR3 region has 15 residues. Germline CDR1 is SGHRS and CDR2 is YFSETQ. The V and J ends lost 0 bases and 4 bases, in that order; junction bases with no gene match: 6. The CDR3 loop reads CASSLESGSGYEQYF. In DNA, the CDR3 is TGCGCCAGCAGCTTGGAGAGCGGGAGCGGGTACGAGCAGTACTTC.

This clone was seen once. The CDR3, as DNA: TGTGCCAGCAGCGACGGGACTAGCGGGAGTCGGGATGAGCAGTTCTTC. As protein: CASSDGTSGSRDEQFF. This sequence joins TRBV9 and TRBJ2-1; 14 bases align to TRBD2. The CDR3 contains 16 residues. Germline CDR1 is SGDLS and CDR2 is YYNGEE. V was pared by 3 bases and J by 8 bases, with 7 bases of the junction left unmatched.

J is TRBJ2-1 and V is TRBV2; TRBD2 matches at 12 bases. V dropped 6 bases and J dropped 9; count of bases not matched to a gene: 12. The CDR3 is 16 amino acids. Germline V gene sequence: CDR1 SNHLY, CDR2 FYNNEI. The CDR3 DNA reads as TGTGCCAGCAGGGGGTCCCGACTAGCGGGAGACGGTGAGCAGTTCTTC. Encoded protein: CASRGSRLAGDGEQFF.

The chain links TRBV19 to TRBJ2-1, with 8 bases lining up with TRBD1. The germline CDR1 and CDR2 sequences are LNHDA and SQIVND (reference sequence). The CDR3 runs 14 residues. The J segment lost 3 bases and the V segment lost 6 bases, leaving 4 bases of the junction unmatched. Here the CDR3 reads CASRGTGRYNEQFF. CDR3 coding DNA: TGTGCCAGTAGGGGGACAGGTCGCTACAATGAGCAGTTCTTC.

This chain links TRBV9 with TRBJ2-1, with 11 nucleotides matching TRBD2. V gave up 2 bases and J gave up 8 bases; unmatched junction bases: 9. The V gene's germline CDR1 is SGDLS and CDR2 YYNGEE. This CDR3 has 16 residues. CDR3 protein: CASSVSPGLADDEQFF. Written as DNA, the CDR3 is TGTGCCAGCAGCGTTTCCCCGGGACTAGCGGATGATGAGCAGTTCTTC. Together with reference TRBV9 and TRBJ2-1, the CDR3 gives the full variable domain: DSGVTQTPKHLITATGQRVTLRCSPRSGDLSVYWYQQSLDQGLQFLIQYYNGEERAKGNILERFSAQQFPDLHSELNLSSLELGDSALYFCASSVSPGLADDEQFFGPGTRLTVL.

The V call is TRBV5-1, the J call TRBJ1-2; D gene ambiguous. The germline V gene has CDR1 SGHRS and CDR2 YFSETQ. This CDR3 has 16 amino acids. V was pared by 5 bases and J by 0 bases, with 17 bases between. The CDR3 region has the DNA TGCGCCAGCAGTCTGATGTCCGGCCGCTCTAACTATGGCTACACCTTC. This codes for CASSLMSGRSNYGYTF. Variable domain in full (rest from reference TRBV5-1 and TRBJ1-2): KAGVTQTPRYLIKTRGQQVTLSCSPISGHRSVSWYQQTPGQGLQFLFEYFSETQRNKGNFPGRFSGRQFSNSRSEMNVSTLELGDSALYLCASSLMSGRSNYGYTFGSGTRLTVV.

This chain uses TRBV2 with TRBJ2-4; 9 bases match TRBD1. Trimming cost V 6 bases and J 1 base; bases outside gene matches: 4. Germline values: CDR1 SNHLY, CDR2 FYNNEI. The CDR3 extends over 15 amino acids. The CDR3 loop reads CASRRQGVAKNIQYF. The CDR3 DNA is TGTGCCAGCAGGAGACAGGGGGTGGCCAAAAACATTCAGTACTTC.